The clone carrying this T cell receptor beta chain was seen many times. What it binds is not known. CDR1 and CDR2 from the germline V gene are MNHEY and SMNVEV (reference sequence). This CDR3 contains 12 residues. V gave up 3 bases and J gave up 15 bases, with 12 bases separating them. The entry originates in a study of lung T cells in sarcoidosis with Löfgren's syndrome. Study-wide results and limits: Multiple Löfgren's syndrome patients reportedly shared TRAV12-1 and TRBV2 CDR3 motifs, suggesting public CD4+ TCRs. These T cells were suggested, not shown, to recognize a putative antigen.

TCRdb independently ran MiXCR on the reads; one entry per CDR3 protein. The sample carries more than 8,000 distinct CDR3 sequences, about 20% recorded once. The specimen sequenced was CD4+ T cells from bronchoalveolar lavage. The chain carries TRBV27 and TRBJ1-6; possible D gene TRBD1, 5 bases. This clonotype was obtained from a human donor with sarcoidosis (Löfgren's syndrome or another form), or a control subject (not recorded which). For the CDR3, the DNA is TGTGCCAGCAGTTTCCAGGGAGGGGTCCTCCACTTT. It codes for CASSFQGGVLHF.